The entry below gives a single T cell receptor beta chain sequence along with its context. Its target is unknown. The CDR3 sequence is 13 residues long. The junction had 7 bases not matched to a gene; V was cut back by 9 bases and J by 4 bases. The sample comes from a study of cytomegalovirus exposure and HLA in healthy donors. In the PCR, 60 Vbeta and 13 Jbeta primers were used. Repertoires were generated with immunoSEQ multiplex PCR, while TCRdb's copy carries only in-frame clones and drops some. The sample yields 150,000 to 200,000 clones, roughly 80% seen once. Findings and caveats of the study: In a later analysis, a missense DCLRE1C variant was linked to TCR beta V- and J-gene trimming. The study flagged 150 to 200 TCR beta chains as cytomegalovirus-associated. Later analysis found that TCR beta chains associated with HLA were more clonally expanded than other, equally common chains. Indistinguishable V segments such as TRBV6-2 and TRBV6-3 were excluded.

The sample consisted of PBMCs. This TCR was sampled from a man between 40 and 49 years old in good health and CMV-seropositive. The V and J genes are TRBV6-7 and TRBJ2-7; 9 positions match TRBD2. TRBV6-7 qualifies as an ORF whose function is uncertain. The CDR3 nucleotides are TGTGCCAGACCACAGCGGGGGGTTTACGAGCAGTACTTC. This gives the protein CARPQRGVYEQYF.